This T cell receptor (beta chain) derives from a study of human T cells and chemical hapten exposure. One entry per CDR3 protein results from TCRdb running MiXCR on the RACE reads. The repertoire holds some 400,000 distinct CDR3 sequences, with 4% to 5.5% as singletons. This clonotype was seen many times. Antigen specificity is unknown. Specified time point: patch test 1, 2 weeks after DPC sensitization. Treatment specified: therapeutic diphenylcyclopropenone sensitization with weekly scalp DPC. The CDR3 has 19 amino acids. Looked up from germline, CDR1 is MDHEN and CDR2 is SYDVKM. Deletions cut 4 bases from V and 2 bases from J, with 27 bases between. General observations from the study: TCRs above 1 in 1000 frequency stayed constant with DPC sensitization.

The specimen was whole blood, collected in connection with sensitization to the hapten diphenylcyclopropenone (DPC). The chain couples TRBV28 to TRBJ2-7; D may be TRBD2 (7 bases). This receptor was taken from a woman aged 45 to 65 with alopecia areata. Some clones in this sample may be carry-over from other donors' samples. The DNA of the CDR3 is TGTGCCAGCAGTTCGGGCGGGGGCAGGGATCGGATCCGGCCCTACGAGCAGTACTTC. Its translation: CASSSGGGRDRIRPYEQYF.